The source of this T cell receptor (beta chain) is a study of blood T cells in healthy people across ages (dated by TCRdb to about 2015). In the study overall: Template switching captured roughly one uniquely barcoded TCR beta cDNA molecule per two T cells in model experiments. The donors were split into four age groups: young (average around 16 years), middle-aged (39), aged (approximately 60) and long-lived (about 74). Using deep sequencing normalized with unique cDNA molecular identifiers, the study measured how TCR beta repertoire diversity changes with age. For two donors (one aged 18 to 29 and one aged 80 or older), the study analyzed two additional independent replicas of 1 million unique cDNA reads from the same blood draw.

Findings and caveats that apply to the study as a whole: Observed TCR beta diversity per million T cells fell roughly linearly with age, and a significant reduction was already apparent by age roughly 40. Estimates of total diversity based on one million sequenced T cells were regarded as lower bounds and as underestimates. Donor CMV infection status was unknown, potentially confounding age-related changes in expanded clonotypes. Compared with the aged group, the long-lived group had more naive CD4+ T cells, fewer expanded clones and increased TCR diversity, suggesting age selection. Conclusive comparison of naive and antigen-experienced compartments was prevented by the profiling of bulk unsorted PBMCs. The percentage of naive T cells measured by flow cytometry correlated strongly with observed TCR beta diversity.

The roughly 38 donors, aged 6 to 90 years, were systemically healthy Caucasian individuals from Russia. Roughly 10 milliliters of peripheral blood were drawn from each donor into EDTA-treated Vacutainer tubes. Ficoll-Paque density-gradient centrifugation was used to isolate PBMCs, with at least 7 million per sample. Trizol reagent was used to extract total RNA from the PBMCs, yielding at least 5 micrograms per sample. Naive CD45RAhigh/CD27high T cell percentages were measured by flow cytometry on a PBMC aliquot from every donor. The library was obtained by 5' RACE. The listed sequencing device is Illumina HiSeq 2500. The second PCR ran for roughly 7 to 11 cycles and used a J-beta primer mix along with a sample-barcoded 5' primer. A template-switch 5' adaptor carrying 12 random nucleotides introduced a unique molecular identifier onto each TCR beta cDNA molecule. Each sample yielded at least 2.5 million CDR3-containing paired-end reads. First-strand cDNA synthesis was performed from all RNA using the Mint cDNA synthesis kit, with priming by a TRBC-specific oligonucleotide. All cDNA was treated with uracil-DNA glycosylase and then went through a first 18-cycle PCR with the universal primers M1SS and BC2_uni_R. Per the original workflow: Each sample was normalized by randomly selecting 1 million high-quality reads, each carrying a distinct molecular identifier. Instead of being binned into consensus sequences, reads that shared molecular identifiers were thrown out. MiTCR, with a Q25 quality threshold and the strictest error-elimination algorithm, was used for CDR3 identification, clonotype clustering and error correction. A nonparametric unseen species model with Euler transformation was used to estimate a lower bound on total TCR beta diversity. TCRdb took the public reads, trimmed them with fastp at Q25, ran MiXCR for clone calling and kept in-frame beta chains. When rows share a CDR3 protein, they turn into one entry using the most common DNA and genes. What appears here as the V and J calls and clone size reflects TCRdb's work, not the paper's. The sample has around 1,000,000 distinct CDR3 sequences on record, under 30% of them singletons. Approximately 0.71% of the sample lies in the top ten.

Points on this clonotype: The antigen it recognizes is unknown. One base away there is no much larger clone; base qualities are not given.

These data were also reused for a study on T cells of mothers and their children. In that second paper, the authors write: Nine systemically healthy Caucasian individuals served as donors, namely three mothers together with their six children. cDNA synthesis used all of the extracted RNA, with 1.5 ug of RNA in each 15 ul reaction. In the second PCR, sample barcodes and 2-4 random nucleotides were introduced via the M1S primer. Each mother yielded over 8 million TCR beta CDR3 reads and each child 2.5 million to 3 million reads. TCR recombination output is similarly shaped by thymic selection in related and unrelated pairs, with a minor effect exerted by inherited differences. Normalized repertoire overlap in related mother-child pairs was always slightly higher than in unrelated mother-child pairs, but the difference was never significant. No persistent microchimeric T cell clones were detected, at a sensitivity of around 97 clones per million clonotypes. In the study, deep NGS was used to compare the TCR beta repertoires of mothers and children, and features distinguishing related mother-child pairs from unrelated individuals were sought. The mean age was about 37 +/- 4 years for the mothers and 11 +/- 4 years for the children. After adapter ligation with NEBNext reagents, the libraries were sequenced on Illumina HiSeq 2000 with 100+100 nt paired-end reads. To avoid cross-contamination, the mother libraries and the child libraries were prepared a month apart and sequenced in separate runs. For each donor, somewhere between roughly 500,000 and 2,100,000 distinct TCR beta clonotypes were identified. Naive TCR beta clonotypes were estimated from low-frequency clonotypes matched to each donor's FACS-determined naive share, without sorting.

Sequenced: blood. This sequence originates from a girl under 10 years old in good health.

The DNA sequence reads TGTGCCGCGATTTTGGGACAGGGGGCGCGGAACACTGAAGCTTTCTTT. It translates as CAAILGQGARNTEAFF. This chain is built from TRBV7-9 and TRBJ1-1; the central 12 bases match TRBD1. V ends up 11 bases short and J 1 base short, with an unmatched junction base count of 11. The CDR3 runs 16 amino acids, cysteine and phenylalanine included. The kept DNA is CDR3 alone, 48 bases in frame from the first base. CDR1 and CDR2 are drawn from the germline V gene (reference sequence): SEHNR, FQNEAQ.